The 5 T cell receptor beta chains presented below share a single source sample, sequenced in a study of tumor-infiltrating lymphocytes in primary liver carcinoma (dated by TCRdb to about 2017). Instrument on record: Illumina HiSeq 2500. Starting from approximately 500 ng total RNA, TCRbeta-specific cDNA was produced by reverse transcription with a constant-region primer and ProtoScript II reverse transcriptase. Three nested multiplex PCR rounds, following a slightly modified ARM-PCR procedure, were used to build the TCRbeta libraries. Multiplex TRBV1-TRBV30 forward primers and a Cbeta reverse primer were used in the first two PCR rounds, each of which was run for approximately 9 cycles. TCRdb applied fastp at Q25 and MiXCR to the public reads, then kept only in-frame beta chains. Duplicate CDR3 protein sequences are folded into a single record with the most common DNA and genes. The sample table shows around 40,000 distinct CDR3 sequences, and about 73% are seen once. The top ten clonotypes cover about a fifth of the sample.

Without any cell sorting, total RNA and DNA were co-extracted from about 20-30 mg of bulk tissue using the AllPrep DNA/RNA mini kit. The sample taken for sequencing was liver tumor tissue from sampling region 2. The sample's cell subset or site label, decoded: tumor region T2, inferior pole. Receptors were obtained from a man aged 40-50 years with primary liver carcinoma and hepatitis B virus infection.

Note on this clonotype: This may stem from a read error, because a much larger clone lies one nucleotide away. CDR3 sequence (DNA): TGCAGTGCTCCTATGGCTCATGACTACACCTTC. As protein: CSAPMAHDYTF. This rearrangement joins TRBV20-1 to TRBJ1-2, with no clear D. The CDR3 contains 11 residues. Trimming removed 5 bases from V and 10 bases from J, with 14 bases in between. Germline V gene sequence: CDR1 DFQATT, CDR2 SNEGSKA (reference sequence).

Note on this clonotype: In this CDR3 the conserved last residue, phenylalanine or tryptophan, is missing, so a read error is likely. The V and J genes are TRBV6-2 or TRBV6-3 and TRBJ2-7; tentatively, D is TRBD2 (6 bases). This CDR3 is 15 amino acids long. Germline values: CDR1 MNHEY, CDR2 SVGEGT. The germline V and J ends were trimmed by 6 bases and 3 bases, with 18 bases remaining between them. The CDR3 loop reads CASSPLTLRGYEQYL. CDR3 DNA sequence: TGTGCCAGCAGCCCCTTGACGTTGCGGGGCTACGAGCAGTACCTC.

As for this clonotype: One junction end disagrees with the germline gene, perhaps due to a read error. The V and J genes are TRBV4-3 and TRBJ2-7; D tentatively reads TRBD1 or TRBD2 (6 bases each). CDR1 and CDR2 (germline): LGHNA, YSLEER. This CDR3 has 12 residues. For the CDR3, the DNA is TGCGCCAGGAGCCAAGGAGGGGGAGGGCAGTACTTC. Its protein product is CARSQGGGGQYF.

The table lists this clonotype with a few counts. The CDR3 end shows no conserved phenylalanine or tryptophan, and so a read error is likely. The chain links TRBV6-5 to TRBJ1-1; D not resolved. Germline V gene sequence: CDR1 MNHEY, CDR2 SVGAGI. CDR3 size: 14 residues. Trimming took off 7 bases at V and 1 base at J, with 13 bases between the two ends. For the CDR3, the DNA is TGTGCCAGCAACACCGGGGTCGGGAACACTGAAGCTTTCCTT. It yields the protein CASNTGVGNTEAFL.

Regarding this clonotype: A read error may be the cause here, since a much bigger clone is one base away. Given the absence of the conserved phenylalanine or tryptophan at the CDR3 end, a read error is likely. The V gene is TRBV20-1, the J gene TRBJ2-7; weak D call: TRBD2 (6 bases). Deletions cut 6 bases from V and 6 bases from J, with 21 bases between. In germline, CDR1 is DFQATT, CDR2 SNEGSKA (reference sequence). The CDR3 contains 14 residues. The CDR3 DNA reads as TGCAGTGCAGAACCCGGGACTGGGCCCCCCGAGCAGTACCTC. Protein sequence: CSAEPGTGPPEQYL.